This T cell receptor beta chain derives from a study of cytomegalovirus exposure and HLA in healthy donors. Study-level information: The same platform was used for the 120 validation repertoires and the roughly 670 first-cohort repertoires, a later analysis reported. Regarding the study as a whole: Confirmation was obtained in vitro that three CMV-associated chains are specific for CMV antigens. Investigators reported 164 TCR beta chains as tied to cytomegalovirus.

V lost 0 bases and J lost 0, with 9 bases in between. This CDR3 comprises 16 residues. From germline, CDR1 is MNHEY and CDR2 SVGAGI. Turning to this clone: The antigen remains unidentified.

Sequencing used immunoSEQ multiplex PCR; TCRdb keeps in-frame clones, though not all of them. The sample yields 70,000 to 90,000 clones, just under 85% seen once. The chain combines TRBV6-5 with TRBJ1-3, with unresolved D. This receptor was identified in a man under 40 in good health and CMV-seronegative. Input material: PBMCs. This CDR3 is CASSYSSSGSGNTIYF. The CDR3 DNA follows: TGTGCCAGCAGTTACTCTAGTAGCGGCTCTGGAAACACCATATATTTT.